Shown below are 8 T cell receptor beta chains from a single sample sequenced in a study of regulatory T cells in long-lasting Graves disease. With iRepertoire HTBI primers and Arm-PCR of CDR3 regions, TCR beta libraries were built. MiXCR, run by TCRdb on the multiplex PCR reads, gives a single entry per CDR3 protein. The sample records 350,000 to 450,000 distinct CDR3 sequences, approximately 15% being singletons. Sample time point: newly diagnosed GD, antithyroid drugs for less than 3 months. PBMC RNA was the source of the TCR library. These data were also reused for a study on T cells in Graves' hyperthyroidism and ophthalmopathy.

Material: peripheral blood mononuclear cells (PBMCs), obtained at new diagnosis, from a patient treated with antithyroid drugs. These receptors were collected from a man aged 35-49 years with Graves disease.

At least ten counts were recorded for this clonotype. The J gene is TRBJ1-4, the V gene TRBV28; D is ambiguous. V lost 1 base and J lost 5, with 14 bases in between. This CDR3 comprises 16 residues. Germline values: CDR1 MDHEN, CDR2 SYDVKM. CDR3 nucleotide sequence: TGTGCCAGCAGTTTATCGGGGAACGCGGGGAATGAAAAACTGTTTTTT. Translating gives CASSLSGNAGNEKLFF.

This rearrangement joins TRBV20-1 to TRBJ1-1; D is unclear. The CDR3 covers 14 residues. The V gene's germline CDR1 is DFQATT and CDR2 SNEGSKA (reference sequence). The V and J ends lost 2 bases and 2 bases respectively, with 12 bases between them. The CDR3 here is CSARSVTGNTEAFF. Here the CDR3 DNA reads TGCAGTGCTAGAAGTGTGACGGGTAACACTGAAGCTTTCTTT.

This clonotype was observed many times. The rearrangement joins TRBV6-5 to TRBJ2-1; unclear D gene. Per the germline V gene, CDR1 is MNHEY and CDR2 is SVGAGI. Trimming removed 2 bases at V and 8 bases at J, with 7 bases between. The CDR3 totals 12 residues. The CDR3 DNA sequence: TGTGCCAGCAGTTACGAAGGGTATGAGCAGTTCTTC. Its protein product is CASSYEGYEQFF.

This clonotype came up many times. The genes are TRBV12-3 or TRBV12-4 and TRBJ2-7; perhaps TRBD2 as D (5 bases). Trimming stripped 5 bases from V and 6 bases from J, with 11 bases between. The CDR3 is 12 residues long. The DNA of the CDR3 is TGTGCCAGCAGTCCTACGGGGTCCGAGCAGTACTTC. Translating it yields CASSPTGSEQYF.

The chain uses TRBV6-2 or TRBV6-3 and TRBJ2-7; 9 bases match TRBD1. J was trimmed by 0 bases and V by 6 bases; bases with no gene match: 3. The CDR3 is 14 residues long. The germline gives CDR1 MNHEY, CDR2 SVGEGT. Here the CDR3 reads CASRGTGFSYEQYF. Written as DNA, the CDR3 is TGTGCCAGCAGGGGGACAGGGTTCTCCTACGAGCAGTACTTC.

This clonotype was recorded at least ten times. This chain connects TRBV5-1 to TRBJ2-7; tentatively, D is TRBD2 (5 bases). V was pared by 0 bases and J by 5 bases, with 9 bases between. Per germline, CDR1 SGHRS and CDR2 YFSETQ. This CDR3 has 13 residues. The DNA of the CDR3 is TGCGCCAGCAGCTTGGTGGGAGCCCACGAGCAGTACTTC. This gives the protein CASSLVGAHEQYF.

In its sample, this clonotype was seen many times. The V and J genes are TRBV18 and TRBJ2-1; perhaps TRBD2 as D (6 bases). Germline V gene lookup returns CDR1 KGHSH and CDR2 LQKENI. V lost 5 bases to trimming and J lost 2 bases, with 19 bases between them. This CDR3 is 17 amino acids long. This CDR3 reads CASSSTKGRGTYNEQFF. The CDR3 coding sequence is TGTGCCAGCTCATCAACGAAGGGACGCGGGACCTACAATGAGCAGTTCTTC.

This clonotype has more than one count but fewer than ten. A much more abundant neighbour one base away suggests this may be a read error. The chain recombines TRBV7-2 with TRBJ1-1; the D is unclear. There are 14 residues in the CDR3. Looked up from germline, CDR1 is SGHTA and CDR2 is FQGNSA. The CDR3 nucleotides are TGTGCCAACAGCTTAAAAGGCGGCAGCACTGAAGCTTTCTTT. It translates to CANSLKGGSTEAFF.